Presented here are 19 T cell receptor delta chains from one specimen sequenced in a study of gamma delta lymphoproliferative disorders and STAT genes. TCRdb re-called the multiplex PCR reads using CATT. The sample shows approximately 730 delta-chain clones, less than 3% of them seen only once. Sequencing used genomic DNA taken from PBMCs of patients and controls. The sample consisted of blood. All receptors come from a human donor in good health.

This clone appeared a few times. TCRdb records a much larger clone's protein for this DNA, with a difference at residue 14 that likely arises from a read error; the protein given is the translation of the DNA. The rearrangement links TRDV1 to TRDJ1; D possibly corresponds to TRDD2 (5 bases). Trimming took 1 base from V and 0 from J, leaving 36 bases between them. The CDR3 sequence is 24 residues long. Germline CDR1 TSWWSYY, CDR2 QGS. CDR3 protein: CALGEPKRFLTHLEDQAYTDKLIF. CDR3 coding DNA: TGTGCTCTTGGGGAACCGAAGCGGTTCCTGACCCATCTGGAGGACCAGGCGTACACCGATAAACTCATCTTT.

This clone was observed a handful of times. For this DNA, TCRdb reports the protein of a much larger clone, which diverges at residue 5, most likely from a read error; the protein presented here is translated directly from the DNA. The CDR3 region has the DNA TGTGCTCTTGGGAATCCCCCTCTGGCATGGGGGATACTCAGGTACACCGATAAACTCATCTTT. Translating it yields CALGNPPLAWGILRYTDKLIF. The chain combines TRDV1 with TRDJ1, with 10 bases that match TRDD3. V was clipped by 5 bases and J by 0 bases; unmatched bases: 21. The CDR3 spans 21 residues. Germline CDR1 is TSWWSYY and CDR2 is QGS.

The sample holds a few counts of this clone. The protein held in TCRdb is that of a much larger clone and does not match this DNA's translation at residue 13, likely because of a read error; the protein shown is translated from the DNA. This rearrangement joins TRDV2 to TRDJ2, with D unclear. The germline V gene encodes CDR1 GEAIGNYY and CDR2 EKD. There are 15 residues in the CDR3. The CDR3 region is CACDAVESLTAQIFF. The CDR3 bases are TGTGCCTGTGACGCCGTTGAATCCTTGACAGCACAAATCTTCTTT.

On this clone: Given a far larger clone just one base away, this is likely a sequencing read error. The sample has other DNA sequences that encode this CDR3 too. V is TRDV2 and J is TRDJ1; 12 positions agree with TRDD3. Germline loops: CDR1 GEAIGNYY, CDR2 EKD. This CDR3 has 18 amino acids. V was pared by 4 bases and J by 0 bases, with 11 bases of the junction left unmatched. This CDR3 is CACDFILGDTSYTDKLIF. CDR3 bases: TGTGCCTGTGATTTTATACTGGGGGATACTAGCTACACCGATAAACTCATCTTT.

In its sample, this clone is medium-sized. This is likely an artifact of a read error, given a far larger clone one base away. Other DNA variants within this sample encode the same CDR3. The CDR3 here is CACDTLGDKESWDTRQMFF. The CDR3 nucleotides are TGTGCCTGTGACACTCTGGGGGATAAGGAGTCCTGGGACACTCGACAGATGTTTTTC. The chain is built from TRDV2 and TRDJ3, with 10 nucleotides matching TRDD3. Per the germline V gene, CDR1 is GEAIGNYY and CDR2 is EKD. This CDR3 region has 19 residues.

This clone was seen a few times. TCRdb's listed protein matches a much larger clone and diverges from this DNA's translation at residue 5, likely through a read error; the protein shown comes from the DNA. The chain uses TRDV3 and TRDJ1, with 7 bases aligning to TRDD2. The CDR3 is 17 amino acids. Trimming removed 2 bases from V and 7 bases from J; junction bases left unmatched: 22. The germline gives CDR1 TVYSNPD, CDR2 GDNSRS (reference sequence). CDR3 DNA sequence: TGTGCCTTTCAGCTTTCCTACGGAGTCTATGGACGGGTTAAACTCATCTTT. Protein: CAFQLSYGVYGRVKLIF.

This clone was counted a few times. The mismatch at residue 7 between this DNA's translation and the TCRdb protein of a much larger clone likely reflects a read error; the protein shown is translated from the DNA. The DNA for the CDR3 is TGTGCTCTTGGGGAACTGATGTTCCTCTACTTTGGAGTACTGGGGGACCAGCACACCGATAAACTCATCTTT. This encodes CALGELMFLYFGVLGDQHTDKLIF. The V call is TRDV1, the J call TRDJ1, with 9 bases that match TRDD3. Germline values: CDR1 TSWWSYY, CDR2 QGS. This CDR3 contains 24 residues. V was pared by 0 bases and J by 0 bases, with 26 bases of the junction left unmatched.

Only a few counts were recorded for this clone. This probably arose from a read error, given a far larger clone one base away. The sample has other DNA sequences that encode this CDR3 too. This chain joins TRDV2 and TRDJ3; 10 bases fit TRDD3. Germline V gene sequence: CDR1 GEAIGNYY, CDR2 EKD. This CDR3 region has 19 residues. The CDR3 here is CACDLTGGSTSWDTRQMFF. The CDR3 bases are TGTGCCTGTGATCTGACTGGGGGATCCACCTCCTGGGACACCCGGCAGATGTTTTTC.

In this sample, this clone turned up a few times. TCRdb assigns this DNA the protein of a much larger clone, which departs from its translation at residue 15; this likely reflects a read error, and the protein shown comes from translating the DNA. The chain recombines TRDV3 with TRDJ1; 9 bases are a match to TRDD2. Germline V gene lookup returns CDR1 TVYSNPD and CDR2 GDNSRS (reference sequence). The CDR3 is made up of 17 amino acids. The CDR3 DNA reads TGTGCCTTTCAGCCTTCCTACGGAGTCTATGGACGGGTTAAACGCATCTTT. Translating gives CAFQPSYGVYGRVKRIF. Combining the CDR3 with reference TRDV3 and TRDJ1 gives the whole variable domain CDKVTQSSPDQTVASGSEVVLLCTYDTVYSNPDLFWYRIRPDYSFQFVFYGDNSRSEGADFTQGRFSVKHILTQKAFHLVISPVRTEDSATYYCAFQPSYGVYGRVKRIFGKGTRVTVEP.

A note on this clone: A far bigger clonotype differs at one base, so this is likely a read error. Distinct nucleotide sequences in the sample also encode this CDR3. The chain links TRDV2 to TRDJ1; D is perhaps TRDD3 (6 bases). Trimming left V 3 bases short and J 0 bases short, with 22 bases between. CDR1 is GEAIGNYY, CDR2 EKD, per germline. There are 18 residues in the CDR3. CDR3 nucleotides: TGTGCCTGTGACTTTATACTGGGAGATACTAGCTACACCGATAAACTCATCTTT. Its protein is CACDFILGDTSYTDKLIF.

This clone was seen more than once but under ten times. The TCRdb protein comes from a much larger clone and disagrees with this DNA's translation at residue 12, likely due to a read error; the protein given here is derived from the DNA. The chain uses TRDV2 and TRDJ3, with 9 nucleotides matching TRDD3. This CDR3 is built from 19 residues. Germline lookup yields CDR1 GEAIGNYY and CDR2 EKD. The CDR3 here is CACSLLGDESSRDTRQMFF. DNA for the CDR3: TGTGCCTGTTCTTTACTGGGGGACGAAAGCTCCCGGGACACCCGACAGATGTTTTTC.

Regarding this clone: A read error likely explains this, since a far larger clone differs by one base. This same CDR3 is encoded by further DNA sequences in the sample. V usage is TRDV1 and J usage is TRDJ1; 8 nucleotides line up with TRDD3. Germline CDR1 reads TSWWSYY; CDR2 reads QGS. The CDR3 consists of 24 residues. V gave up 1 base and J gave up 0 bases; unmatched junction bases: 28. DNA of the CDR3: TGTGCTCTTGGGGAACCGAAGCGGTTCCTGACCCATCTGGGGGACCAAGCGTACACCGATAAACTCATCTTT. This sequence encodes CALGEPKRFLTHLGDQAYTDKLIF.

This clone has at least ten counts. A far bigger clonotype differs at one base, so this is likely a read error. This CDR3 is also generated by other DNA sequences in the sample. This chain connects TRDV2 to TRDJ3; D is possibly TRDD3 (6 bases). The CDR3 loop spans 20 amino acids. In germline, CDR1 is GEAIGNYY, CDR2 EKD. The CDR3 nucleotides read TGCGCCTGTGACACCTCCGGGGGACACCCTCTCTCCTGGGACACCCGACAGATGTTTTTC. Protein: CACDTSGGHPLSWDTRQMFF.

This clone was seen more than once but under ten times. TCRdb has a much larger clone's protein, which differs at residue 9 from the translation of this DNA, likely because of a read error; what is shown is the protein translated from the DNA. This chain joins TRDV2 and TRDJ1; 8 nucleotides match TRDD3. After removal of 0 bases from V and 2 bases from J, the junction contained 16 bases not matched to a gene. This CDR3 has 19 residues. CDR1 and CDR2 (germline): GEAIGNYY, EKD. The CDR3 sequence: CACDTAGGSLGDQTDKLIF. CDR3 sequence (DNA): TGTGCCTGTGACACCGCAGGAGGGAGTCTGGGGGACCAGACCGATAAACTCATCTTT.

This clone showed up just a few times. TCRdb's entry gives the protein of a much larger clone, which mismatches this DNA's translation at residue 14, likely from a read error; the protein reported here is translated from the DNA. This rearrangement joins TRDV1 to TRDJ2, with D perhaps matching TRDD3 (7 bases). Trimming pared 0 bases from V and 8 bases from J, leaving 28 bases between. This CDR3 spans 20 amino acids. Per germline, CDR1 TSWWSYY and CDR2 QGS. CDR3 in amino acids: CALGELVLPPGGDHRAQLFF. The DNA of the CDR3 is TGTGCTCTTGGGGAACTAGTCCTACCCCCTGGGGGGGATCACCGGGCACAACTCTTCTTT.

As regards this clone: A far larger clone differs by one base, so this is likely a read error. The sample carries other DNA sequences with the same CDR3. This sequence joins TRDV1 and TRDJ1; 10 bases are shared with TRDD3. Germline values: CDR1 TSWWSYY, CDR2 QGS. The CDR3 consists of 21 residues. V trimming: 3 bases; J trimming: 0 bases; junction bases outside the gene matches: 19. CDR3 nucleotide sequence: TGTGCTCTTGGGGATCCCCCCCTGGCATGGGGGATACTCAGGTACACCGATAAACTCATCTTT. It codes for CALGDPPLAWGILRYTDKLIF.

Comments on this clone: One base separates it from a far larger clone, so it is likely a read error. This sample includes further DNA sequences coding for the same CDR3. The J gene is TRDJ2, the V gene TRDV2, with D unresolved. The germline CDR1 and CDR2 sequences are GEAIGNYY and EKD. This CDR3 comprises 15 residues. The CDR3: CACDAVESLTAQLFF. DNA for the CDR3: TGTGCCTGTGACGCCGTTGAATCCTTGACAGCGCAACTCTTCTTT.

This clone has just a few counts. TCRdb's protein, taken from a much larger clone, differs from this DNA's translation at residue 10, likely owing to a read error; the protein displayed comes from the DNA. V is TRDV2 and J is TRDJ1; TRDD3 matches at 11 bases. CDR3 size: 18 residues. Losses at the gene ends were 3 bases for V and 0 bases for J; bases not matched to a gene: 11. Germline CDR1 reads GEAIGNYY; CDR2 reads EKD. The chain's CDR3 is CACDFILGDISYTDKLIF. As DNA, the CDR3 is TGTGCCTGTGACTTTATACTGGGGGATATTAGCTACACCGATAAACTCATCTTT.

This clone is categorized as medium-sized. A far larger clone is off by one base, so a read error is likely. The sample has other DNA sequences that encode this CDR3 too. The chain carries TRDV2 and TRDJ3, with 9 bases that match TRDD3. Germline V gene lookup returns CDR1 GEAIGNYY and CDR2 EKD. The CDR3 contains 21 residues. CDR3 amino acids: CACDTVRSGGSSSWDTRQMFF. In DNA form, the CDR3 reads TGTGCCTGCGACACCGTTCGGTCTGGGGGATCCTCGTCCTGGGACACCCGACAGATGTTTTTC.